The following is a T cell receptor (beta chain) sequence with its context. It has no known antigen specificity. Base qualities are not provided; no much larger clone lies one nucleotide away. This entry is derived from a study of blood T cell repertoires in COVID-19 (dated by TCRdb to 2018 to 2021). Broadly, across the study: Samples covering the acute and convalescent phases of COVID-19 were provided by collaborators in the United States, Italy and Spain. The repertoires were released in a freely available public database meant as a resource for research on the immune response to SARS-CoV-2. The dataset comprised deeply sampled blood TCRbeta repertoires from subjects exposed to, actively infected with, or recovered from COVID-19. The material from the prospective study consisted of cDNA or gDNA derived from T cells, B-cell-depleted T cells, or PBMCs. The samples were drawn from the first 160 participants of the ongoing ImmuneRACE study and from 1,200 or so subjects provided by 6 global collaborators. HLA class I and class II types, where available, came from metadata supplied by the sample provider rather than from assay-based typing. A de-identified subject ID, COVID-19 status, age in years and sex were almost always included in the sample metadata. Study-wide conclusions, independent of this receptor: The amount of clinical and demographic metadata varied by source and participant and was provided uncurated.

At one collaborating source in Seattle, patients were enrolled during active infection and were followed longitudinally through the course of disease. Collaborating institutions collected whole blood in K2EDTA tubes following their own protocols. For TCRbeta analysis, collaborator samples were shipped as frozen whole blood, as isolated PBMCs, or as DNA extracted from either sample type. TCRbeta CDR3 regions were amplified from genomic DNA using the immunoSEQ Assay, a bias-controlled multiplex PCR. The authors' pipeline ran thus. Nucleated cell counts per sample were estimated from amplification of reference gene primers within the assay. Sequence reads were collapsed and filtered to measure the absolute abundance of every unique TCRbeta CDR3 rearrangement. For each sample, productive Simpson clonality was calculated as the square root of Simpson's diversity index over productive rearrangements. As stored in TCRdb, this immuneACCESS dataset retains in-frame rearrangements with V and J assigned. A fraction of the clones does not appear; measured against another copy, unresolved V genes explain less than half of the discrepancy, and the remainder lacks a known reason. V and J calls and clone size follow that table, whereas D and trimming were derived from the DNA. Here the sample has under 250,000 clones; more than 75% occur a single time. Of the sample, approximately 10% is held by the ten largest clones.

Trimming at the junction amounts to 7 bases on V and 1 base on J, and the germline ends lie 10 bases apart. Including cysteine and phenylalanine, the CDR3 has 13 amino acids. The sequence is cut down to CDR3 DNA, 39 bases in frame from base 1. The chain employs TRBV12-3 or TRBV12-4 and TRBJ2-5; the D gene is perhaps TRBD2, from 6 matching bases. The specimen sequenced was peripheral blood. This clonotype originated in a man aged 45 to 65 with COVID-19, enrolled during active disease. CDR3 reads: CASTPGVQETQYF. The DNA is as follows: TGTGCCAGCACTCCGGGAGTCCAAGAGACCCAGTACTTC.